The 24 T cell receptor beta chains given below trace back to one sample, sequenced in a study of T cells in Graves' hyperthyroidism and ophthalmopathy. TCR beta CDR3 regions were amplified from RNA transcripts. Using the HTBI primer set, a first-round RT-PCR was run on the TCR CDR3. Using its own MiXCR run on the multiplex PCR reads, TCRdb lists one record per CDR3 protein. The sample yields approximately 400,000 distinct CDR3 sequences, 15% to 18% seen once. What was sequenced was blood. These receptor sequences come from a woman aged 18-29 years with Graves' hyperthyroidism.

Ten or more counts support this clonotype. The chain employs TRBV11-2 and TRBJ1-2; the D gene is possibly TRBD1 (6 bases). The V end was cut by 5 bases, the J end by 0 bases, with 22 bases between. Germline loops: CDR1 SGHAT, CDR2 FQNNGV. The length of the CDR3 is 18 residues. The CDR3 here is CASSAGGDIRATNYGYTF. The CDR3 DNA is TGTGCCAGCAGCGCTGGCGGGGACATCCGAGCCACTAACTATGGCTACACCTTC.

This clonotype was recorded many times. The V and J genes are TRBV11-1 and TRBJ1-2, with D perhaps TRBD1 (5 bases). The CDR3 contains 13 residues. In germline, CDR1 is SGHAT, CDR2 FQDESV (reference sequence). V dropped 5 bases and J dropped 8 bases, with 15 bases sitting between them. Written as DNA, the CDR3 is TGTGCCAGCAGCAGCCCCGTCAGGGAAGGCTACACCTTC. Translating it yields CASSSPVREGYTF.

This clonotype occurred many times. CDR3 sequence reads: CSARTGGSGETQYF. Here the CDR3 DNA reads TGCAGTGCTAGGACGGGCGGGAGCGGTGAGACCCAGTACTTC. This sequence joins TRBV20-1 and TRBJ2-5; 7 bases are shared with TRBD2. This CDR3 has 14 residues. Trimming cost V 3 bases and J 5 bases; bases outside gene matches: 9. Germline V CDR1 and CDR2: DFQATT, SNEGSKA (reference sequence).

Ten or more counts support this clonotype. The V and J genes are TRBV20-1 and TRBJ2-5; TRBD2 agrees at 7 bases. There are 15 residues in the CDR3. Looked up from germline, CDR1 is DFQATT and CDR2 is SNEGSKA (reference sequence). Trimming removed 0 bases from V and 0 bases from J; junction bases left unmatched: 4. CDR3 region: CSARDLADYQETQYF. CDR3 sequence (DNA): TGCAGTGCTAGAGATCTAGCGGATTACCAAGAGACCCAGTACTTC.

The sample holds many counts of this clonotype. The gene calls are TRBV20-1 and TRBJ1-5; D uncertain. The V end was cut by 0 bases, the J end by 9 bases, with 9 bases between. Germline CDR1 DFQATT, CDR2 SNEGSKA (reference sequence). The CDR3 is 12 residues long. The CDR3 loop is CSARDWSGPQHF. DNA of the CDR3: TGCAGTGCTAGAGACTGGTCCGGGCCCCAGCATTTT.

This clonotype has a count of ten or more. V gene TRBV3-1 combines with J gene TRBJ1-2; D might be TRBD1 (5 bases). This CDR3 contains 13 residues. CDR1 is LGHDT and CDR2 is YNNKEL in the germline V gene (reference sequence). V lost 7 bases to trimming and J lost 8 bases, with 17 bases between them. CDR3 in amino acids: CASMQQELGGYTF. The CDR3 DNA sequence: TGTGCCAGCATGCAACAGGAGCTAGGAGGCTACACCTTC.

This clonotype has a count of ten or more. The J gene is TRBJ1-2, the V gene TRBV5-1; tentative D call: TRBD1 (5 bases). V lost 7 bases to trimming and J lost 4 bases, with 8 bases between them. Germline CDR1 SGHRS, CDR2 YFSETQ. This CDR3 has 11 residues. Here the CDR3 DNA reads TGCGCCAGCGGACATACCTATGGCTACACCTTC. Encoded protein: CASGHTYGYTF.

In this sample, this clonotype turned up a few times. The CDR3, as DNA: TGTGCCAGCAGCCCTCGGACAGGGGGAATCCATGGCTACACCTTC. The encoded protein is CASSPRTGGIHGYTF. This chain joins TRBV7-9 and TRBJ1-2, with TRBD1 matching over 10 bases. Germline V gene lookup returns CDR1 SEHNR and CDR2 FQNEAQ (reference sequence). CDR3 size: 15 residues. The V and J ends lost 5 bases and 6 bases, in that order; junction bases with no gene match: 9.

The sample holds many counts of this clonotype. The V call is TRBV28, the J call TRBJ1-5, with D tentatively TRBD1 (6 bases). Trimming shortened V by 7 bases and J by 2 bases, and 15 bases separated the two germline ends. CDR3 length: 15 amino acids. Looked up from germline, CDR1 is MDHEN and CDR2 is SYDVKM. The chain's CDR3 is CASNRGAMGNQPQHF. CDR3 DNA: TGTGCCAGCAATCGGGGGGCTATGGGCAATCAGCCCCAGCATTTT.

Worth noting for this clonotype: Just one base apart from a much larger clone, this may be a read error. V and J are TRBV20-1 and TRBJ2-1; the match to TRBD2 covers 7 bases. Germline V lookup: CDR1 DFQATT, CDR2 SNEGSKA (reference sequence). This CDR3 region has 12 residues. The CDR3 here is CSARWRGNEQSF. The CDR3 region has the DNA TGCAGTGCTAGATGGCGGGGGAATGAGCAGTCCTTC.

This clonotype has just a few counts. The V and J genes are TRBV6-1 and TRBJ2-5; no reliable D call. Deletions cut 6 bases from V and 3 bases from J, with 17 bases between. The CDR3 is 15 residues long. The germline V gene has CDR1 MNHNS and CDR2 SASEGT. CDR3 protein: CASSPGQIGKETQYF. In DNA form, the CDR3 reads TGTGCCAGCAGCCCGGGCCAAATTGGGAAAGAGACCCAGTACTTC.

Ten or more counts support this clonotype. The V call is TRBV12-5, the J call TRBJ2-3, with a possible D match to TRBD1 (5 bases). Germline CDR1 LGHNT, CDR2 FRNRAP. The CDR3 runs 17 residues. Trimming removed 7 bases at V and 10 bases at J, with 30 bases between. CDR3 DNA: TGTGCTAGTGCCCCCTCCCTCCAAACAGGCCCCTCATCTCCGCAGTATTTT. The encoded protein is CASAPSLQTGPSSPQYF.

The CDR3 here is CASSYSGGLGQPQHF. The CDR3 region has the DNA TGTGCCAGCAGTTACAGCGGGGGGCTAGGTCAGCCCCAGCATTTT. V usage is TRBV6-1 and J usage is TRBJ1-5; possibly TRBD1 for D (6 bases). CDR3 length: 15 residues. Germline CDR1 reads MNHNS; CDR2 reads SASEGT. V dropped 5 bases and J dropped 6 bases, with 17 bases sitting between them.

DNA for the CDR3: TGTGCCAGCAGCCCCTCCAGGGGCAGGCAAGAGACCCAGTACTTC. It codes for CASSPSRGRQETQYF. The chain is built from TRBV6-1 and TRBJ2-5, with D possibly matching TRBD1 (6 bases). This CDR3 comprises 15 residues. V was trimmed by 6 bases and J by 2 bases, leaving 16 bases between them. Germline values: CDR1 MNHNS, CDR2 SASEGT.

The rearrangement links TRBV6-1 to TRBJ2-3; 8 bases match TRBD2. V was pared by 2 bases and J by 2 bases, with 6 bases of the junction left unmatched. CDR3 length equals 16 residues. In germline, CDR1 is MNHNS, CDR2 SASEGT. CDR3 in DNA: TGTGCCAGCAGTGAACTCGGGGGGGGAAACACAGATACGCAGTATTTT. Encoded protein: CASSELGGGNTDTQYF.

CDR3 loop: CASSIGRGEPQHF. CDR3 nucleotides: TGTGCCAGTAGTATAGGTCGGGGTGAGCCCCAGCATTTT. V usage is TRBV19 and J usage is TRBJ1-5; D unclear. The length of the CDR3 is 13 residues. The V end lost 1 base, the J end lost 8 bases, and 9 bases lay between the germline ends. The germline gives CDR1 LNHDA, CDR2 SQIVND (reference sequence).

This clonotype appeared many times. The V call is TRBV2, the J call TRBJ1-3; D remains unclear. V shed 2 bases and J shed 0 bases, with 11 bases lying between them. Germline assignment: CDR1 SNHLY and CDR2 FYNNEI. The CDR3 consists of 16 residues. As DNA, the CDR3 is TGTGCCAGCAGTGAACATACACGGACCTCTGGAAACACCATATATTTT. Translating gives CASSEHTRTSGNTIYF.

This clonotype was detected ten times or more. The genes are TRBV5-1 and TRBJ2-7, with D unclear. In germline, CDR1 is SGHRS, CDR2 YFSETQ. V gave up 3 bases and J gave up 2 bases, with 15 bases separating them. The CDR3 loop spans 15 amino acids. CDR3 DNA: TGCGCCAGCAGCTCCGTTGGCCACAGCCCCTACGAGCAGTACTTC. Amino acids: CASSSVGHSPYEQYF.

Remarks on this clonotype: With a much larger clone just one base away, this may be a read error. The chain couples TRBV10-3 to TRBJ2-7; D call uncertain. The CDR3 contains 13 residues. Germline V gives CDR1 ENHRY, CDR2 SYGVKD. As DNA, the CDR3 is TGTGCCATCAGCGCCAACCCCTTCTACGTGCAGTACTTC. It translates to CAISANPFYVQYF.

Ten or more counts support this clonotype. The chain joins TRBV5-1 to TRBJ1-1; D is possibly TRBD1 (6 bases). Trimming pared 4 bases from V and 4 bases from J, leaving 17 bases between. Germline V gene lookup returns CDR1 SGHRS and CDR2 YFSETQ. CDR3 size: 15 residues. The CDR3 nucleotides read TGCGCCAGCAGCCTGACTCAGGGGTGGAGCACTGAAGCTTTCTTT. This codes for CASSLTQGWSTEAFF.

This clonotype was seen a single time. At one boundary the junction diverges from the germline segment, which might be a read error. The genes are TRBV6-1 and TRBJ1-5; 7 bases are shared with TRBD1. The CDR3 totals 17 residues. Per the germline V gene, CDR1 is MNHNS and CDR2 is SASEGT. The CDR3 region is CASREDRVGRSNQPQHF. CDR3 nucleotide sequence: TGTGCCAGCAGGGAAGACAGGGTTGGGCGTAGCAATCAGCCCCAGCATTTT.

There are many counts of this clonotype. The chain carries TRBV28 and TRBJ2-7, with D perhaps TRBD1 or TRBD2 (6 bases each). The germline V gene has CDR1 MDHEN and CDR2 SYDVKM. The V gene lost 5 bases and the J gene lost 1 base, with 12 bases spanning the gap. This CDR3 comprises 14 residues. The chain's CDR3 is CASSRRGTSYEQYF. CDR3 sequence (DNA): TGTGCCAGCAGTCGTCGGGGGACATCCTACGAGCAGTACTTC.

This clonotype showed up many times. V gene TRBV20-1 combines with J gene TRBJ2-1, with TRBD2 matching over 12 bases. V shed 5 bases, J shed 4 bases, and the junction held 9 bases outside the gene matches. CDR1 is DFQATT and CDR2 is SNEGSKA in the germline V gene (reference sequence). The CDR3 has 16 amino acids. CDR3 sequence (DNA): TGCAGTGCTGACGTTTTGGGGACTAGCGGGTACAATGAGCAGTTCTTC. Protein sequence: CSADVLGTSGYNEQFF.

This clonotype was observed a few times. The chain uses TRBV14 and TRBJ1-4, with D unclear. The CDR3 contains 17 residues. Germline CDR1 reads SGHDN; CDR2 reads FVKESK. The V and J ends lost 0 bases and 10 bases respectively, with 21 bases between them. CDR3 amino acids: CASSQDIILGRTGKLFF. The CDR3 DNA reads as TGTGCCAGCAGCCAAGATATTATCTTGGGTCGTACTGGAAAACTGTTTTTT. The whole variable domain, remainder taken from reference TRBV14 and TRBJ1-4, is EAGVTQFPSHSVIEKGQTVTLRCDPISGHDNLYWYRRVMGKEIKFLLHFVKESKQDESGMPNNRFLAERTGGTYSTLKVQPAELEDSGVYFCASSQDIILGRTGKLFFGSGTQLSVL.